Each of the 27 T cell receptor beta chains below was sequenced from the same sample in a study of T cell responses to AZD1222 COVID-19 vaccine. Libraries were prepared by immunoSEQ multiplex PCR; TCRdb keeps only in-frame clonotypes and omits some of them. The repertoire consists of 100,000 to 120,000 clones, with roughly nine tenths occurring once and the leading ten covering around 3.3%. The specimen comprised peripheral blood, sampled on day 0 of AZD1222 vaccination. The receptor source for this set is an adult in good health.

This chain connects TRBV3-1 (or the pseudogene TRBV3-2) to TRBJ2-1; D possibly corresponds to TRBD2 (5 bases). Germline V gene lookup returns CDR1 LGHDT and CDR2 YNNKEL (reference sequence). Trimming left V 3 bases short and J 7 bases short, with 7 bases between. The CDR3 extends over 12 amino acids. The CDR3 here is CASSHRRNEQFF. The CDR3 DNA is TGTGCCAGCAGCCACAGGAGGAATGAGCAGTTCTTC.

CDR3 sequence reads: CASSPIAGVREQYF. CDR3 in DNA: TGTGCCAGCAGCCCTATAGCGGGGGTGAGGGAGCAGTACTTC. The V and J genes are TRBV7-8 and TRBJ2-7, with TRBD2 identical over 9 bases. The germline gives CDR1 SGHVS, CDR2 FQNEAQ. Germline trimming cut 5 bases from V and 7 bases from J; bases unmatched to any gene: 9. The CDR3 is 14 residues long.

The chain has TRBV6-6 and TRBJ1-5; 10 bases agree with TRBD1. Germline V lookup: CDR1 MNHNY, CDR2 SVGAGI (reference sequence). The V segment lost 2 bases and the J segment 2 bases; nucleotides outside the gene matches: 3. The CDR3 spans 16 residues. The CDR3 protein is CASSYGDRGGNQPQHF. For the CDR3, the DNA is TGTGCCAGCAGTTACGGGGACAGGGGAGGCAATCAGCCCCAGCATTTT.

The V and J genes are TRBV18 and TRBJ2-1, with 8 nucleotides matching TRBD1. This CDR3 has 14 amino acids. Germline V lookup: CDR1 KGHSH, CDR2 LQKENI. J gave up 8 bases and V 2 bases, and 5 bases lay outside the gene matches. CDR3 residues: CASSPGQGWDEQFF. Written as DNA, the CDR3 is TGTGCCAGCTCACCAGGACAGGGATGGGATGAGCAGTTCTTC.

Only one count was recorded for this clone. This chain joins TRBV9 and TRBJ2-2; D remains unclear. Trimming left V 4 bases short and J 1 base short, with 8 bases between. CDR3 length equals 14 residues. CDR1 and CDR2 (germline): SGDLS, YYNGEE. The CDR3 sequence: CASSPYWNTGELFF. The CDR3 nucleotides are TGTGCCAGCAGCCCCTACTGGAACACCGGGGAGCTGTTTTTT.

The chain employs TRBV5-6 and TRBJ2-1, with TRBD1 matching over 9 bases. Germline CDR1 SGHDT, CDR2 YYEEEE. This CDR3 is built from 14 residues. V gave up 4 bases and J gave up 6 bases; unmatched junction bases: 5. CDR3 sequence (DNA): TGTGCCAGCAGCGTACTACAGGGGGCCAATGAGCAGTTCTTC. This gives the protein CASSVLQGANEQFF.

The rearrangement joins TRBV3-1 (or the pseudogene TRBV3-2) to TRBJ1-1, with TRBD1 identical over 7 bases. The CDR3 has 14 residues. The germline CDR1 and CDR2 sequences are LGHDT and YNNKEL (reference sequence). The junction had 1 base not matched to a gene; V was cut back by 2 bases and J by 1 base. CDR3: CASSQRTGNTEAFF. The DNA of the CDR3 is TGTGCCAGCAGCCAAAGGACAGGGAACACTGAAGCTTTCTTT.

Written as DNA, the CDR3 is TGTGCCAGCAGTTTCAGGCAGGGGGAAAAACTGTTTTTT. Its translation: CASSFRQGEKLFF. The V and J genes are TRBV12-3 or TRBV12-4 and TRBJ1-4, with TRBD1 as a possible D gene (6 bases). Trimming cost V 3 bases and J 8 bases, with 10 bases left between them. The CDR3 has 13 amino acids.

The chain carries TRBV29-1 and TRBJ2-5, with 9 nucleotides matching TRBD2. The ends lost 4 bases at V and 5 bases at J; junction bases unmatched: 11. Germline lookup yields CDR1 SQVTM and CDR2 ANQGSEA. CDR3 length: 15 amino acids. CDR3 loop: CSVVLAGYIGETQYF. For the CDR3, the DNA is TGCAGCGTTGTTCTAGCGGGGTATATTGGGGAGACCCAGTACTTC.

This clone has only a few counts. The chain has TRBV27 and TRBJ2-7; D gene uncertain. The germline V gene has CDR1 MNHEY and CDR2 SMNVEV (reference sequence). There are 13 residues in the CDR3. The V and J ends lost 3 bases and 1 base respectively, with 7 bases between them. The CDR3, as DNA: TGTGCCAGCAGTTTGGGCCAGTCCTACGAGCAGTACTTC. Encoded protein: CASSLGQSYEQYF.

This clone has only a few counts. This chain uses TRBV3-1 (or the pseudogene TRBV3-2) with TRBJ2-1, with D unclear. Deletions cut 4 bases from V and 4 bases from J, with 2 bases between. This CDR3 region has 11 residues. The germline CDR1 and CDR2 sequences are LGHDT and YNNKEL (reference sequence). The CDR3 DNA reads TGTGCCAGCAGCCTATACAATGAGCAGTTCTTC. Protein product: CASSLYNEQFF.

The V gene is TRBV10-3, the J gene TRBJ2-2; D is unclear. V shed 4 bases and J shed 5 bases, with 11 bases lying between them. Germline CDR1 reads ENHRY; CDR2 reads SYGVKD. The CDR3 contains 14 residues. In DNA form, the CDR3 reads TGTGCCATCAGTGTCGGTATACCTACCGGGGAGCTGTTTTTT. Its protein product is CAISVGIPTGELFF.

The chain recombines TRBV7-3 with TRBJ2-2; TRBD2 matches 7 bases. With 5 bases clipped from V and 7 bases from J, the junction kept 7 bases outside the gene matches. Germline-derived CDR1 and CDR2 are SGHTA and FQGTGA. The CDR3 has 14 amino acids. The CDR3 here is CASSRSGEGGELFF. Here the CDR3 DNA reads TGTGCCAGCAGCCGTTCCGGGGAGGGCGGGGAGCTGTTTTTT. The full variable domain, rest sourced from reference TRBV7-3 and TRBJ2-2, is GAGVSQTPSNKVTEKGKYVELRCDPISGHTALYWYRQSLGQGPEFLIYFQGTGAADDSGLPNDRFFAVRPEGSVSTLKIQRTERGDSAVYLCASSRSGEGGELFFGEGSRLTVL.

The chain links TRBV7-8 to TRBJ1-5, with no clear D. The CDR3 is 14 amino acids. With 5 bases removed from V and 0 bases from J, the gap between germline ends came to 8 bases. Germline V gives CDR1 SGHVS, CDR2 FQNEAQ. Here the CDR3 reads CASSERYSNQPQHF. The CDR3 DNA follows: TGTGCCAGCAGCGAGAGGTATAGCAATCAGCCCCAGCATTTT.

This chain connects TRBV10-3 to TRBJ2-3; D may correspond to TRBD1 or TRBD2 (5 bases each). CDR1 is ENHRY, CDR2 SYGVKD, per germline. Trimming took off 8 bases at V and 0 bases at J, with 15 bases between the two ends. The CDR3 has 15 amino acids. CDR3 amino acids: CAIGQSGPSTDTQYF. The CDR3 coding sequence is TGTGCCATCGGACAAAGCGGACCTAGCACAGATACGCAGTATTTT.

Only one count was recorded for this clone. The genes are TRBV19 and TRBJ1-1; D ambiguous. The CDR3 extends over 14 amino acids. The germline gives CDR1 LNHDA, CDR2 SQIVND (reference sequence). V lost 6 bases and J 0 bases, leaving 11 bases between the germline ends. CDR3 amino acids: CASRLEGLNTEAFF. For the CDR3, the DNA is TGTGCCAGTAGATTGGAGGGCTTGAACACTGAAGCTTTCTTT. Variable domain in full (rest from reference TRBV19 and TRBJ1-1): DGGITQSPKYLFRKEGQNVTLSCEQNLNHDAMYWYRQDPGQGLRLIYYSQIVNDFQKGDIAEGYSVSREKKESFPLTVTSAQKNPTAFYLCASRLEGLNTEAFFGQGTRLTVV.

The chain recombines TRBV7-3 with TRBJ2-3; D is unresolved. The CDR3 contains 15 residues. Germline V gene data show CDR1 as SGHTA and CDR2 as FQGTGA. V lost 1 base and J 0 bases, leaving 8 bases between the germline ends. CDR3 nucleotide sequence: TGTGCCAGCAGCTTAAGGTCGGCGAGCACAGATACGCAGTATTTT. Protein sequence: CASSLRSASTDTQYF. Looking up the rest from reference TRBV7-3 and TRBJ2-3 gives the full variable domain: GAGVSQTPSNKVTEKGKYVELRCDPISGHTALYWYRQSLGQGPEFLIYFQGTGAADDSGLPNDRFFAVRPEGSVSTLKIQRTERGDSAVYLCASSLRSASTDTQYFGPGTRLTVL.

This sequence joins TRBV9 and TRBJ2-7, with D hard to call. The V and J ends lost 2 bases and 3 bases respectively, with 9 bases between them. CDR1 is SGDLS, CDR2 YYNGEE, per germline. The CDR3 is made up of 13 amino acids. The CDR3 spells CASSVGPNYEQYF. Written as DNA, the CDR3 is TGTGCCAGCAGCGTCGGACCCAACTACGAGCAGTACTTC.

The CDR3 coding sequence is TGTGCCAGCAGTTTTCTTGGGACAGGGAGGGAAAAACTGTTTTTT. This codes for CASSFLGTGREKLFF. The chain has TRBV27 and TRBJ1-4; 9 positions match TRBD1. Germline values: CDR1 MNHEY, CDR2 SMNVEV (reference sequence). Unmatched junction bases numbered 7, after V lost 3 bases and J lost 8 bases. This CDR3 comprises 15 residues.

V and J are TRBV10-2 and TRBJ1-6; D ambiguous. With 8 bases removed from V and 11 bases from J, the gap between germline ends came to 13 bases. The CDR3 covers 12 residues. Germline assignment: CDR1 WSHSY and CDR2 SAAADI. The chain's CDR3 is CASGPSGPPLHF. The DNA of the CDR3 is TGCGCCAGCGGGCCCTCAGGTCCACCCCTCCACTTT.

The chain carries TRBV5-1 and TRBJ2-2; 8 bases fit TRBD2. With V trimmed by 3 bases and J by 2 bases, 6 bases remained unmatched. The germline V gene encodes CDR1 SGHRS and CDR2 YFSETQ. This CDR3 region has 16 residues. As DNA, the CDR3 is TGCGCCAGCAGCTGGGATAGCGGGACTAACACCGGGGAGCTGTTTTTT. Residues: CASSWDSGTNTGELFF.

The V and J genes are TRBV4-2 and TRBJ1-4; a possible D gene is TRBD1 (5 bases). Germline values: CDR1 LGHNA, CDR2 YNFKEQ. V gave up 0 bases and J gave up 8 bases, with 13 bases separating them. CDR3 length: 15 amino acids. CDR3 DNA sequence: TGTGCCAGCAGCCAAGAGGGTGGGACGAGAGAAAAACTGTTTTTT. This codes for CASSQEGGTREKLFF.

This chain joins TRBV29-1 and TRBJ2-6; D is possibly TRBD1 (5 bases). The V end was cut by 6 bases, the J end by 4 bases, with 10 bases between. Germline V gives CDR1 SQVTM, CDR2 ANQGSEA. The CDR3 has 13 residues. The chain's CDR3 is CSVQGSGANVLTF. DNA for the CDR3: TGCAGCGTGCAGGGATCCGGGGCCAACGTCCTGACTTTC.

J is TRBJ1-5 and V is TRBV24-1; no clear D gene. Per the germline V gene, CDR1 is KGHDR and CDR2 is SFDVKD. The CDR3 sequence is 12 residues long. Trimming shortened V by 3 bases and J by 5 bases, and 4 bases separated the two germline ends. CDR3 DNA: TGTGCCACCAGTGATGTGGATCAGCCCCAGCATTTT. It specifies CATSDVDQPQHF.

Only one count was recorded for this clone. The genes are TRBV28 and TRBJ2-7; D might be TRBD1 (6 bases). This CDR3 comprises 15 residues. CDR1 MDHEN and CDR2 SYDVKM come from the germline V gene. V was clipped by 3 bases and J by 6 bases, with 18 bases between them. CDR3 coding DNA: TGTGCCAGCAGTTTGGGGGCCAGGCCCAGGGGCGAGCAGTACTTC. Translation: CASSLGARPRGEQYF.

This rearrangement joins TRBV9 to TRBJ2-7; 8 bases are shared with TRBD1. Trimming removed 4 bases from V and 0 bases from J; junction bases left unmatched: 3. CDR3 length: 14 residues. The germline gives CDR1 SGDLS, CDR2 YYNGEE. CDR3 in amino acids: CASSPRGPSYEQYF. CDR3 bases: TGTGCCAGCAGCCCCAGGGGGCCCTCCTACGAGCAGTACTTC.

Remarks on this clone: This sample also contains other DNA sequences that code for the same CDR3. The J gene is TRBJ1-5, the V gene TRBV12-3 or TRBV12-4, with D possibly TRBD1 on 5 matching bases. Trimming removed 9 bases at V and 0 bases at J, with 9 bases between. This CDR3 comprises 13 residues. DNA of the CDR3: TGTGCCAGTAATAGGGGTAGCAATCAGCCCCAGCATTTT. This encodes CASNRGSNQPQHF.